These T cell receptor beta chains were read from a single sample in a study of T-cell reconstitution after alpha-beta-depleted transplantation in children. TCRdb analysed the PCR reads with MiXCR anew, one entry per CDR3 protein. Found here are 700,000 to 850,000 distinct CDR3 sequences, roughly 15% of them singletons; the top ten hold approximately 5%. Here the sequenced sample was PBMCs, mostly from graft donor cells, taken 360 days after TCRalphabeta/CD19-depleted stem cell transplant. These receptors were collected from a male patient aged 10-17 years who had a stem cell transplant for acute lymphoblastic leukemia, so the T cells may come from the graft donor. CDR3s include the opening cysteine and the closing phenylalanine or tryptophan. D genes are given only for firm matches. Clone size, where shown, is once, few, many, or a class for clones that have expanded.

many	.	TRBV6-5	TRBJ2-7	CASSYSYRGEQYF	TGTGCCAGCAGTTACTCGTATAGGGGAGAGCAGTACTTC
.	.	TRBV4-2	TRBJ2-2	CASSQEAGELFF	TGTGCCAGCAGCCAAGAGGCCGGGGAGCTGTTTTTT
.	TRBD2	TRBV5-1	TRBJ2-5	CASSWARWMSSGRPRGETQYF	TGCGCCAGCAGCTGGGCTCGCTGGATGTCTAGCGGGAGGCCTAGGGGAGAGACCCAGTACTTC
.	.	TRBV9	TRBJ2-3	CASSARTYTSTDTQYF	TGTGCCAGCAGCGCCCGGACTTATACTAGCACAGATACGCAGTATTTT
few	TRBD2	TRBV20-1	TRBJ2-5	CSARDLGLGIKETQYF	TGCAGTGCTAGAGATCTGGGACTAGGTATAAAAGAGACCCAGTACTTC
.	.	TRBV2	TRBJ2-3	CASGPTTYTQYF	TGTGCCAGCGGTCCTACAACCTATACGCAGTATTTT
few	.	TRBV5-1	TRBJ1-1	CASSTPDRYNSNTEAFF	TGCGCCAGCAGCACCCCGGACAGATACAACTCGAACACTGAAGCTTTCTTT
many	TRBD2	TRBV29-1	TRBJ2-1	CSVDGTSGPKDYNEQFF	TGCAGCGTTGATGGGACTAGCGGACCGAAGGATTACAATGAGCAGTTCTTC
.	.	TRBV7-9	TRBJ2-5	CASSFATAGSGQETQYF	TGTGCCAGCAGCTTCGCCACGGCGGGTAGCGGACAAGAGACCCAGTACTTC
.	TRBD2	TRBV12-3/TRBV12-4	TRBJ2-7	CASSSLRLAGNSYEQYF	TGTGCCAGCAGTTCTCTAAGACTAGCGGGAAACTCCTACGAGCAGTACTTC
many	TRBD2	TRBV7-2	TRBJ2-3	CASITLGRAYTDTQYF	TGTGCCAGTATCACCCTCGGGAGGGCTTATACAGATACGCAGTATTTT
few	TRBD1	TRBV10-3	TRBJ1-1	CAISEGTGGFDDGEAFF	TGTGCCATCAGTGAAGGGACAGGGGGCTTCGATGATGGTGAAGCTTTCTTT
.	.	TRBV19	TRBJ2-1	CASSTEWGWMDEQFF	TGTGCCAGTAGTACGGAATGGGGATGGATGGATGAGCAGTTCTTC
.	.	TRBV11-1	TRBJ2-1	CASSSYLRTRISYNEQFF	TGTGCCAGCAGCTCCTATCTCCGAACTAGGATCTCCTACAATGAGCAGTTCTTC
many	.	TRBV4-2	TRBJ1-5	CASSQGLMGRGSNQPQHF	TGTGCCAGCAGCCAAGGCCTCATGGGGCGGGGAAGCAATCAGCCCCAGCATTTT
many	TRBD2	TRBV10-1	TRBJ2-3	CASKAGWTDTQYF	TGCGCCAGCAAAGCGGGATGGACAGATACGCAGTATTTT
many	.	TRBV5-1	TRBJ2-3	CASSLGPRTPDTQYF	TGCGCCAGCAGCCTGGGACCCCGGACTCCAGATACGCAGTATTTT
few	TRBD2	TRBV4-1	TRBJ2-4	CASSQEHREGNIQYF	TGCGCCAGCAGCCAAGAACACCGGGAGGGAAACATTCAGTACTTC
.	.	TRBV7-3	TRBJ2-2	CASSPLWDLNTGELFF	TGTGCCAGCAGCCCCTTGTGGGACCTGAACACCGGGGAGCTGTTTTTT
.	.	TRBV2	TRBJ1-1	CASILTEAFF	TGTGCCAGCATTCTCACTGAAGCTTTCTTT
.	.	TRBV15	TRBJ2-7	CATSRDHSHSYEQYF	TGTGCCACCAGCAGAGACCACTCGCACAGCTACGAGCAGTACTTC
few	.	TRBV27	TRBJ2-7	CASRSSGAYEQYF	TGTGCCAGCAGATCTTCAGGGGCCTACGAGCAGTACTTC
many	TRBD1	TRBV20-1	TRBJ2-3	CSATAPDRGWSDTQYF	TGCAGTGCTACCGCCCCGGACAGGGGGTGGTCAGATACGCAGTATTTT
few	TRBD2	TRBV13	TRBJ2-1	CATGRGMNEQFF	TGTGCCACCGGGAGGGGGATGAATGAGCAGTTCTTC
few	.	TRBV15	TRBJ1-1	CATSTSDRKNTEAFF	TGTGCCACCAGCACCTCGGACAGAAAGAACACTGAAGCTTTCTTT
few	.	TRBV7-3	TRBJ1-1	CASSLVPDMNTEAFF	TGTGCCAGCAGCTTAGTTCCGGACATGAACACTGAAGCTTTCTTT
.	TRBD2	TRBV20-1	TRBJ2-5	CSARARLAGGSETQYF	TGCAGTGCTAGGGCCAGACTCGCGGGAGGGTCAGAGACCCAGTACTTC
.	TRBD1	TRBV15	TRBJ1-5	CATSREDRGPQPQHF	TGTGCCACCAGCAGAGAGGACAGGGGGCCCCAGCCCCAGCATTTT
few	.	TRBV30	TRBJ2-5	CAWSRGRWETQYF	TGTGCCTGGAGTAGGGGGAGGTGGGAGACCCAGTACTTC
.	.	TRBV5-6	TRBJ2-1	CASSIAIEQFF	TGTGCCAGCAGCATAGCAATAGAGCAGTTCTTC
many	.	TRBV12-3/TRBV12-4	TRBJ2-7	CASTSGSVLDYEQYF	TGTGCCAGCACCTCTGGGAGCGTGCTTGATTACGAGCAGTACTTC
.	.	TRBV5-1	TRBJ1-1	CASSLSVGVNTEAFF	TGCGCCAGCAGCTTGTCGGTAGGGGTGAACACTGAAGCTTTCTTT
few	.	TRBV9	TRBJ1-3	CASSVGVWRGRAGNTIYF	TGTGCCAGCAGCGTAGGCGTCTGGAGGGGTAGGGCTGGAAACACCATATATTTT
many	TRBD2	TRBV5-8	TRBJ2-7	CASSSGLAGDQRYF	TGTGCCAGCAGCTCGGGACTAGCGGGAGATCAAAGGTACTTC
few	TRBD2	TRBV6-1	TRBJ2-7	CASTNKRSGRAREQYF	TGTGCCAGCACCAATAAACGTAGCGGGAGGGCCCGGGAGCAGTACTTC
few	.	TRBV11-1	TRBJ2-4	CASSLLSGGLGKNIQYF	TGTGCCAGCAGCTTATTATCCGGAGGGCTTGGCAAAAACATTCAGTACTTC
.	TRBD2	TRBV7-6	TRBJ2-7	CASSSGLAGEGEQYF	TGTGCCAGCAGCTCGGGACTAGCGGGAGAGGGCGAGCAGTACTTC
many	TRBD2	TRBV12-3/TRBV12-4	TRBJ2-3	CASRPSRREVGDTQYF	TGTGCCAGCAGACCCTCCCGGCGGGAGGTAGGAGATACGCAGTATTTT
few	.	TRBV4-1	TRBJ2-7	CASSQVAQTYEQYF	TGCGCCAGCAGCCAAGTAGCGCAGACCTACGAGCAGTACTTC
.	.	TRBV19	TRBJ1-1	CASSIVEGKTEAFF	TGTGCCAGTAGTATAGTAGAAGGCAAGACTGAAGCTTTCTTT
many	.	TRBV12-3/TRBV12-4	TRBJ2-3	CASSETNAKADTQYF	TGTGCCAGCAGCGAGACTAACGCTAAAGCAGATACGCAGTATTTT
few	.	TRBV7-9	TRBJ1-1	CASSPFPTGEAFF	TGTGCCAGCAGCCCCTTTCCGACAGGTGAAGCTTTCTTT
.	.	TRBV9	TRBJ2-5	CASSVMARETQYF	TGTGCCAGCAGCGTAATGGCTAGAGAGACCCAGTACTTC
few	TRBD2	TRBV4-1	TRBJ2-7	CASSQGRGRGTYEQYF	TGCGCCAGCAGCCAAGGACGCGGGAGAGGGACCTACGAGCAGTACTTC
few	.	TRBV7-8	TRBJ2-6	CASSLAERYLGANVLTF	TGTGCCAGCAGCTTAGCCGAGAGGTACCTCGGGGCCAACGTCCTGACTTTC
many	TRBD1	TRBV12-3/TRBV12-4	TRBJ1-1	CACHRGNTEAFF	TGTGCCTGTCACAGGGGAAACACTGAAGCTTTCTTT
few	.	TRBV28	TRBJ2-7	CASTQDSHSYEQYF	TGTGCCAGCACCCAGGACTCCCACTCCTACGAGCAGTACTTC
.	.	TRBV20-1	TRBJ1-4	CSARYGEKLFF	TGCAGTGCTAGGTACGGAGAAAAACTGTTTTTT
.	TRBD1	TRBV5-1	TRBJ2-1	CACTGTGSYNEQFF	TGCGCCTGTACCGGGACAGGGTCTTACAATGAGCAGTTCTTC
few	.	TRBV5-1	TRBJ2-2	CASSNLAVTSNTGELFF	TGCGCCAGCAGCAATTTAGCGGTAACATCGAACACCGGGGAGCTGTTTTTT
many	.	TRBV9	TRBJ2-3	CASSVLSTDTQYF	TGTGCCAGCAGCGTACTTAGCACAGATACGCAGTATTTT
many	TRBD1	TRBV5-6	TRBJ1-5	CASSRETGHSNQPQHF	TGTGCCAGCAGCAGGGAGACAGGGCATAGCAATCAGCCCCAGCATTTT
many	TRBD2	TRBV28	TRBJ2-1	CASNLRAGATYNEQFF	TGTGCCAGCAACCTCAGGGCGGGAGCTACCTACAATGAGCAGTTCTTC